This TCR beta chain was documented in a study of neurological immune-mediated disorders. TCRdb reanalysed the 5' RACE reads using MiXCR and keeps one entry per CDR3 protein. The sample has about 22,000 distinct CDR3 sequences; approximately 15% are singletons. This CDR3 has 21 amino acids. The germline gives CDR1 MNHNY, CDR2 SVGAGI (reference sequence). The J segment lost 2 bases and the V segment lost 2 bases, leaving 24 bases of the junction unmatched. This clonotype was counted ten times or more. This clonotype was obtained from a woman aged 18-30 years with multiple sclerosis. The V gene is TRBV6-6, the J gene TRBJ2-7, with 7 bases lining up with TRBD1. Material for sequencing was CD8+ T cells from blood. The CDR3 nucleotides are TGTGCCAGCAGTTACCGGGCTACTTTTAGGGAGAGGACAGGCGAAGCCTACGAGCAGTACTTC. Its protein product is CASSYRATFRERTGEAYEQYF.